This is a list of T cell receptor beta chains from one sample in a study of cytomegalovirus exposure and HLA in healthy donors. Profiled with immunoSEQ multiplex PCR; TCRdb holds only in-frame clones, not every one. The top ten clones hold around 0.7% of a sample with around 130,000 clones, 80% to 85% of them seen once. Source material: PBMCs. Receptors were obtained from a man aged 18-30 years in good health and CMV-seronegative. The CDR3 runs from the conserved cysteine through the conserved F or W. The order of the fields is V gene, D gene, J gene, clone size, CDR3 protein, CDR3 DNA. A D gene is named only where the DNA matches it firmly. The size of a clone is reported for some rows only, either as once, few or many, or as a class for expanded clones.

v_call: TRBV19
d_call: NA
j_call: TRBJ2-7
clone_size: NA
cdr3_aa: CASRGQDTINYEQYF
cdr3_nt: TGTGCCAGTAGGGGCCAAGACACGATTAATTACGAGCAGTACTTC

v_call: TRBV7-9
d_call: TRBD2
j_call: TRBJ2-3
clone_size: NA
cdr3_aa: CASSLPGLAGGTDTQYF
cdr3_nt: TGTGCCAGCAGCCTACCGGGACTAGCGGGGGGCACAGATACGCAGTATTTT

v_call: TRBV9
d_call: NA
j_call: TRBJ1-4
clone_size: few
cdr3_aa: CASSSGTTGSHEKLFF
cdr3_nt: TGTGCCAGCAGCTCAGGCACAACAGGGTCTCATGAAAAACTGTTTTTT

v_call: TRBV28
d_call: TRBD1
j_call: TRBJ1-2
clone_size: NA
cdr3_aa: CASSFTGADGYTF
cdr3_nt: TGTGCCAGCAGTTTTACAGGGGCGGATGGCTACACCTTC

v_call: TRBV9
d_call: TRBD1
j_call: TRBJ1-1
clone_size: NA
cdr3_aa: CASSTKGTADYEAFF
cdr3_nt: TGTGCCAGCAGCACAAAAGGGACAGCGGATTATGAAGCTTTCTTT

v_call: TRBV7-9
d_call: NA
j_call: TRBJ1-6
clone_size: NA
cdr3_aa: CASRGGSYNSPLHF
cdr3_nt: TGTGCCAGCAGGGGGGGGAGCTATAATTCACCCCTCCACTTT

v_call: TRBV9
d_call: TRBD1
j_call: TRBJ2-1
clone_size: NA
cdr3_aa: CASSVLTGTGSNEQFF
cdr3_nt: TGTGCCAGCAGCGTTCTCACCGGGACAGGGTCCAATGAGCAGTTCTTC

v_call: TRBV5-6
d_call: NA
j_call: TRBJ2-7
clone_size: few
cdr3_aa: CASSKPYEQYF
cdr3_nt: TGTGCCAGCAGCAAGCCCTACGAGCAGTACTTC

v_call: TRBV4-1
d_call: NA
j_call: TRBJ1-1
clone_size: NA
cdr3_aa: CASSQAPAPRGTEAFF
cdr3_nt: TGCGCCAGCAGCCAAGCCCCGGCCCCGAGGGGGACTGAAGCTTTCTTT

v_call: TRBV30
d_call: NA
j_call: TRBJ1-4
clone_size: NA
cdr3_aa: CAGNRNDRLPEKLFF
cdr3_nt: TGTGCCGGGAACCGGAACGACAGGCTCCCTGAAAAACTGTTTTTT

v_call: TRBV6-5
d_call: TRBD2
j_call: TRBJ2-7
clone_size: NA
cdr3_aa: CASSYSGGDSYEQYF
cdr3_nt: TGTGCCAGCAGTTACTCCGGGGGGGACTCCTACGAGCAGTACTTC

v_call: TRBV6-5
d_call: NA
j_call: TRBJ2-3
clone_size: NA
cdr3_aa: CASGGDRTDTQYF
cdr3_nt: TGTGCCAGCGGCGGGGACCGCACAGATACGCAGTATTTT

v_call: TRBV30
d_call: NA
j_call: TRBJ1-5
clone_size: NA
cdr3_aa: CAWSVLPPGQPQHF
cdr3_nt: TGTGCCTGGAGTGTTCTCCCCCCGGGGCAGCCCCAGCATTTT

v_call: TRBV6-1
d_call: NA
j_call: TRBJ1-2
clone_size: once
cdr3_aa: CASTPTGTYGYTF
cdr3_nt: TGTGCCAGCACTCCAACAGGGACATATGGCTACACCTTC

v_call: TRBV6-1
d_call: NA
j_call: TRBJ1-5
clone_size: NA
cdr3_aa: CASSPPSGIGQPQHF
cdr3_nt: TGTGCCAGCAGCCCACCCTCCGGGATCGGTCAGCCCCAGCATTTT

v_call: TRBV4-3
d_call: NA
j_call: TRBJ1-4
clone_size: NA
cdr3_aa: CASSQSRTPTNEKLFF
cdr3_nt: TGCGCCAGCAGCCAATCTAGAACCCCAACTAATGAAAAACTGTTTTTT

v_call: TRBV7-9
d_call: TRBD1
j_call: TRBJ1-1
clone_size: NA
cdr3_aa: CASSGRRQGNTEAFF
cdr3_nt: TGTGCCAGCAGCGGTCGTAGACAGGGAAACACTGAAGCTTTCTTT

v_call: TRBV5-1
d_call: NA
j_call: TRBJ2-3
clone_size: few
cdr3_aa: CASSSPGATDTQYF
cdr3_nt: TGCGCCAGCAGTTCCCCAGGGGCCACAGATACGCAGTATTTT

v_call: TRBV5-1
d_call: TRBD2
j_call: TRBJ2-1
clone_size: NA
cdr3_aa: CASKAPGGYNEQFF
cdr3_nt: TGCGCCAGCAAAGCTCCGGGGGGATACAATGAGCAGTTCTTC

v_call: TRBV7-8
d_call: TRBD1
j_call: TRBJ1-5
clone_size: NA
cdr3_aa: CASSLYAGGVGNQPQHF
cdr3_nt: TGTGCCAGCAGCTTATACGCAGGGGGAGTCGGCAATCAGCCCCAGCATTTT

v_call: TRBV19
d_call: TRBD1
j_call: TRBJ2-6
clone_size: NA
cdr3_aa: CASSLTGVGANVLTF
cdr3_nt: TGTGCCAGTAGTTTGACAGGGGTCGGGGCCAACGTCCTGACTTTC

v_call: TRBV18
d_call: TRBD2
j_call: TRBJ2-3
clone_size: NA
cdr3_aa: CASSPQAGVGYF
cdr3_nt: TGTGCCAGCTCACCGCAAGCGGGGGTTGGGTATTTT

v_call: TRBV28
d_call: NA
j_call: TRBJ1-2
clone_size: NA
cdr3_aa: CASGTLNYGYTF
cdr3_nt: TGTGCCAGCGGGACTCTTAACTATGGCTACACCTTC

v_call: TRBV15
d_call: NA
j_call: TRBJ1-5
clone_size: NA
cdr3_aa: CATSRGETRGNQPQHF
cdr3_nt: TGTGCCACCAGCAGGGGAGAGACACGGGGCAATCAGCCCCAGCATTTT

v_call: TRBV7-9
d_call: TRBD1
j_call: TRBJ1-1
clone_size: NA
cdr3_aa: CASSFLQGGGNTEAFF
cdr3_nt: TGTGCCAGCAGCTTTCTACAGGGGGGAGGAAACACTGAAGCTTTCTTT

v_call: TRBV6-5
d_call: NA
j_call: TRBJ1-1
clone_size: NA
cdr3_aa: CASSYFGENTEAFF
cdr3_nt: TGTGCCAGCAGTTACTTCGGGGAGAACACTGAAGCTTTCTTT

v_call: TRBV30
d_call: TRBD2
j_call: TRBJ2-5
clone_size: once
cdr3_aa: CAWRGRMGIAGVQETQYF
cdr3_nt: TGTGCCTGGAGAGGGAGAATGGGGATAGCGGGGGTACAAGAGACCCAGTACTTC

v_call: TRBV13
d_call: TRBD1
j_call: TRBJ1-1
clone_size: NA
cdr3_aa: CASSLYAFVDRGITEAFF
cdr3_nt: TGTGCCAGCAGCTTATATGCATTTGTGGACAGGGGGATCACTGAAGCTTTCTTT

v_call: TRBV19
d_call: NA
j_call: TRBJ2-1
clone_size: once
cdr3_aa: CASSIEDGSSYNEQFF
cdr3_nt: TGTGCCAGTAGTATAGAGGACGGGAGCTCCTACAATGAGCAGTTCTTC

v_call: TRBV6-5
d_call: TRBD1
j_call: TRBJ2-3
clone_size: NA
cdr3_aa: CASSPDRAGADTQYF
cdr3_nt: TGTGCCAGCAGTCCCGACAGGGCAGGGGCAGATACGCAGTATTTT

v_call: TRBV18
d_call: NA
j_call: TRBJ1-4
clone_size: NA
cdr3_aa: CASSPPSSVGQGLANEKLFF
cdr3_nt: TGTGCCAGCTCACCACCGTCGAGTGTTGGCCAGGGGTTGGCTAATGAAAAACTGTTTTTT

v_call: TRBV7-9
d_call: TRBD1
j_call: TRBJ2-4
clone_size: NA
cdr3_aa: CASSYTGDRIQYF
cdr3_nt: TGTGCCAGCAGCTATACAGGGGATCGAATTCAGTACTTC

v_call: TRBV7-9
d_call: TRBD1
j_call: TRBJ1-1
clone_size: NA
cdr3_aa: CASSLTPTGQDTEAFF
cdr3_nt: TGTGCCAGCAGCTTAACCCCGACGGGACAGGACACTGAAGCTTTCTTT

v_call: TRBV5-8
d_call: NA
j_call: TRBJ2-7
clone_size: NA
cdr3_aa: CASSLKVWAPNSYEQYF
cdr3_nt: TGTGCCAGCAGCTTGAAAGTATGGGCGCCGAATTCCTACGAGCAGTACTTC

v_call: TRBV4-3
d_call: NA
j_call: TRBJ1-1
clone_size: NA
cdr3_aa: CASSQDSRGTEAFF
cdr3_nt: TGCGCCAGCAGCCAGGATTCCAGGGGAACTGAAGCTTTCTTT

v_call: TRBV28
d_call: NA
j_call: TRBJ2-3
clone_size: NA
cdr3_aa: CASSSTAGAGTDTQYF
cdr3_nt: TGTGCCAGCAGCTCTACGGCAGGCGCTGGCACAGATACGCAGTATTTT

v_call: TRBV7-2
d_call: TRBD1
j_call: TRBJ2-7
clone_size: NA
cdr3_aa: CASSLGHRDRVYEQYF
cdr3_nt: TGTGCCAGCAGCTTAGGGCACCGGGACAGGGTCTACGAGCAGTACTTC

v_call: TRBV27
d_call: TRBD1
j_call: TRBJ1-2
clone_size: few
cdr3_aa: CASSFTGTAYGYTF
cdr3_nt: TGTGCCAGCAGTTTTACCGGGACAGCCTATGGCTACACCTTC

v_call: TRBV5-1
d_call: TRBD1
j_call: TRBJ1-1
clone_size: NA
cdr3_aa: CASSYDRGMNTEAFF
cdr3_nt: TGCGCCAGCAGCTACGACAGGGGAATGAACACTGAAGCTTTCTTT

v_call: TRBV27
d_call: TRBD2
j_call: TRBJ2-7
clone_size: NA
cdr3_aa: CASSLFLAGFYEQYF
cdr3_nt: TGTGCCAGCAGTTTATTCCTAGCGGGGTTCTACGAGCAGTACTTC

v_call: TRBV5-1
d_call: TRBD1
j_call: TRBJ1-1
clone_size: NA
cdr3_aa: CASSSDREAFF
cdr3_nt: TGCGCCAGCAGCTCGGACAGGGAAGCTTTCTTT

v_call: TRBV4-1
d_call: NA
j_call: TRBJ2-7
clone_size: once
cdr3_aa: CASSHTTNRASGEQYF
cdr3_nt: TGCGCCAGCAGCCACACAACGAACAGGGCCTCGGGGGAGCAGTACTTC

v_call: TRBV6-5
d_call: NA
j_call: TRBJ2-1
clone_size: NA
cdr3_aa: CASRGPNSYNEQFF
cdr3_nt: TGTGCCAGCAGGGGGCCCAACTCCTACAATGAGCAGTTCTTC

v_call: TRBV6-1
d_call: NA
j_call: TRBJ1-4
clone_size: NA
cdr3_aa: CASSETTGRGDEKLFF
cdr3_nt: TGTGCCAGCAGTGAAACTACAGGTCGCGGCGATGAAAAACTGTTTTTT

v_call: TRBV15
d_call: TRBD2
j_call: TRBJ2-2
clone_size: NA
cdr3_aa: CAARAGANTGELFF
cdr3_nt: TGTGCCGCGCGAGCGGGGGCGAACACCGGGGAGCTGTTTTTT

v_call: TRBV5-1
d_call: TRBD1
j_call: TRBJ2-7
clone_size: NA
cdr3_aa: CASSLDRGSYEQYF
cdr3_nt: TGCGCCAGCAGCTTGGACAGGGGCTCCTACGAGCAGTACTTC

v_call: TRBV27
d_call: TRBD2
j_call: TRBJ2-3
clone_size: NA
cdr3_aa: CASSASPTSGGAGTQYF
cdr3_nt: TGTGCCAGCAGTGCGTCTCCGACTAGCGGGGGGGCGGGTACGCAGTATTTT

v_call: TRBV10-3
d_call: NA
j_call: TRBJ2-7
clone_size: NA
cdr3_aa: CAISRQDGYEQYF
cdr3_nt: TGTGCCATCAGTCGACAGGACGGCTACGAGCAGTACTTC

v_call: TRBV7-9
d_call: NA
j_call: TRBJ2-7
clone_size: NA
cdr3_aa: CASSLQDYEQYF
cdr3_nt: TGTGCCAGCAGCCTACAGGACTACGAGCAGTACTTC

v_call: TRBV12-5
d_call: TRBD1
j_call: TRBJ1-5
clone_size: NA
cdr3_aa: CASGLVLGQINQPQHF
cdr3_nt: TGTGCTAGTGGTTTGGTCTTGGGACAGATCAATCAGCCCCAGCATTTT

v_call: TRBV5-1
d_call: TRBD1
j_call: TRBJ1-1
clone_size: NA
cdr3_aa: CASSLDRAGDTEAFF
cdr3_nt: TGCGCCAGCAGCTTAGACAGGGCCGGGGACACTGAAGCTTTCTTT

v_call: TRBV30
d_call: NA
j_call: TRBJ1-3
clone_size: NA
cdr3_aa: CAWSVTRTNTGNTIYF
cdr3_nt: TGTGCCTGGAGTGTAACAAGGACAAATACTGGAAACACCATATATTTT

v_call: TRBV7-2
d_call: TRBD1
j_call: TRBJ1-2
clone_size: NA
cdr3_aa: CASSKTGTGLGYTF
cdr3_nt: TGTGCCAGCAGCAAGACCGGGACAGGCTTGGGCTACACCTTC

v_call: TRBV25-1
d_call: TRBD1
j_call: TRBJ1-4
clone_size: NA
cdr3_aa: CASNSDRGSEKLFF
cdr3_nt: TGTGCCAGCAATTCGGACAGGGGGAGTGAAAAACTGTTTTTT

v_call: TRBV4-3
d_call: TRBD1
j_call: TRBJ1-6
clone_size: NA
cdr3_aa: CASSQDLTGDRVMNNSPLHF
cdr3_nt: TGCGCCAGCAGCCAAGATCTCACAGGGGACCGGGTTATGAACAATTCACCCCTCCACTTT

v_call: TRBV11-3
d_call: NA
j_call: TRBJ1-6
clone_size: NA
cdr3_aa: CASSAGERSSPLHF
cdr3_nt: TGTGCCAGCAGCGCAGGGGAAAGGAGCTCACCCCTCCACTTT

v_call: TRBV28
d_call: TRBD2
j_call: TRBJ2-7
clone_size: NA
cdr3_aa: CASSFRGGTYEQYF
cdr3_nt: TGTGCCAGCAGTTTCCGCGGGGGGACCTACGAGCAGTACTTC